Sequencing of this T cell receptor (beta chain) was carried out in a study of cytomegalovirus exposure and HLA in healthy donors. Findings and caveats of the study: Later work showed greater clonal expansion in HLA-associated TCR beta chains than in equally common others. Cytomegalovirus-associated status was assigned to about 160 TCR beta chains.

There are 17 residues in the CDR3. Germline V gene lookup returns CDR1 MNHEY and CDR2 SMNVEV (reference sequence). A remark on this clone: Its antigen is not known. At one end, the junction sequence differs from germline, possibly due to a read error. This sample also contains other DNA sequences that code for the same CDR3.

The study ran its PCR with 60 Vbeta and 13 Jbeta primers. Original data processing: Unique TCR beta chains numbered roughly 84 million in a later analysis, with roughly 10 million shared. Using immunoSEQ multiplex PCR, the repertoire was profiled, and TCRdb retains in-frame clones only, with some absent. V, J and clone size derive from that table, while D and trimming were established from the DNA sequence. The sample has about 190,000 clones, about 85% seen once. What was sequenced was PBMCs. This receptor was taken from a boy between 2 and 10 years old in good health and CMV-seronegative. This chain links TRBV27 with TRBJ2-1; 11 nucleotides match TRBD2. Here the CDR3 DNA reads TGTGCCAGCAGTTTCAGACTAGCGGGAAGCTCCTACAACGAGCAGTTCTTC. Protein: CASSFRLAGSSYNEQFF.